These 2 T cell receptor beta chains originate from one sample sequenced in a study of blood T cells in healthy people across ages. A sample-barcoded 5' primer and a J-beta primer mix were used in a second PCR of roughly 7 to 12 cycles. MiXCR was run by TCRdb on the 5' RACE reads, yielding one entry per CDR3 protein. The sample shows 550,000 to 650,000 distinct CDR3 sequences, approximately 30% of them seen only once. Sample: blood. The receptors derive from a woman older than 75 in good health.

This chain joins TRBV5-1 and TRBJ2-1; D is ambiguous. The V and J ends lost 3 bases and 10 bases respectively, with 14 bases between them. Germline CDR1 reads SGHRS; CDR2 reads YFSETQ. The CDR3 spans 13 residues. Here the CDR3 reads CASSSTESWEQFF. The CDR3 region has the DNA TGCGCCAGCAGCTCGACGGAATCCTGGGAGCAGTTCTTC.

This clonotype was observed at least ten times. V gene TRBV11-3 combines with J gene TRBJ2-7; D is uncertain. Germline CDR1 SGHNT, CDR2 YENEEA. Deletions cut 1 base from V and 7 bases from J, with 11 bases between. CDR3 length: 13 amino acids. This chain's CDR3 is CASSLGVMREQYF. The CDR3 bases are TGTGCCAGCAGCTTAGGTGTAATGAGGGAGCAGTACTTC.